These 27 T cell receptor beta chains share one sample of origin, sequenced in a study of cytomegalovirus exposure and HLA in healthy donors. The protocol was immunoSEQ multiplex PCR, while the TCRdb copy is restricted to in-frame clones and leaves out a portion. The table records 250,000 to 300,000 clones, around 86% of them present only once. The sequencing input was PBMCs. These receptors came from a woman aged 18-29 years in good health and CMV-seronegative.

The chain carries TRBV11-3 and TRBJ2-2; D is uncertain. The CDR3 loop spans 13 amino acids. V lost 2 bases, J lost 8 bases, and 9 bases lay in between. The germline gives CDR1 SGHNT, CDR2 YENEEA. The CDR3 sequence: CASSLPGWGELFF. The DNA for the CDR3 is TGTGCCAGCAGCTTACCCGGTTGGGGGGAGCTGTTTTTT.

This rearrangement joins TRBV4-1 to TRBJ2-3, with D unresolved. The CDR3 contains 12 residues. V was cut by 1 base and J by 5 bases, with 4 bases left in between. Per germline, CDR1 MGHRA and CDR2 YSYEKL. CDR3 loop: CASSQVLDTQYF. The DNA for the CDR3 is TGCGCCAGCAGCCAAGTCCTAGATACGCAGTATTTT.

V gene TRBV4-3 combines with J gene TRBJ2-7; 10 bases are a match to TRBD1. V gave up 0 bases and J gave up 3 bases; unmatched junction bases: 5. CDR1 and CDR2 from the germline V gene are LGHNA and YSLEER. This CDR3 is built from 16 residues. CDR3 amino acids: CASSQETGTGVYEQYF. DNA of the CDR3: TGCGCCAGCAGCCAAGAAACCGGGACAGGGGTCTACGAGCAGTACTTC.

V gene TRBV5-6 combines with J gene TRBJ1-5; 7 bases agree with TRBD1. V gave up 4 bases and J gave up 1 base; unmatched junction bases: 5. Germline CDR1 and CDR2: SGHDT and YYEEEE. The CDR3 runs to 15 residues. The CDR3 DNA is TGTGCCAGCAGCCGCATGACAGGGAGCAATCAGCCCCAGCATTTT. Amino acid sequence: CASSRMTGSNQPQHF. Supplemented by reference TRBV5-6 and TRBJ1-5, the full variable domain reads DAGVTQSPTHLIKTRGQQVTLRCSPKSGHDTVSWYQQALGQGPQFIFQYYEEEERQRGNFPDRFSGHQFPNYSSELNVNALLLGDSALYLCASSRMTGSNQPQHFGDGTRLSIL.

The chain carries TRBV27 and TRBJ2-5, with TRBD1 identical over 9 bases. The V segment lost 6 bases and the J segment 5 bases; nucleotides outside the gene matches: 7. In germline, CDR1 is MNHEY, CDR2 SMNVEV (reference sequence). This CDR3 has 14 residues. CDR3 coding DNA: TGTGCCAGCAGAAGGACAGGGGATGTTGAGACCCAGTACTTC. Residues: CASRRTGDVETQYF.

The chain couples TRBV6-5 to TRBJ2-3; 10 positions match TRBD2. This CDR3 contains 16 residues. The germline CDR1 and CDR2 sequences are MNHEY and SVGAGI. With 0 bases clipped from V and 1 base from J, the junction kept 1 base outside the gene matches. The CDR3 loop is CASSYSTSGGTDTQYF. The CDR3 nucleotides read TGTGCCAGCAGTTACTCTACTAGCGGGGGCACAGATACGCAGTATTTT.

The chain carries TRBV10-3 and TRBJ1-5; 8 positions match TRBD1. V shed 10 bases and J 6 bases; nucleotides not matched to a gene: 11. The CDR3 is 14 amino acids. Germline values: CDR1 ENHRY, CDR2 SYGVKD. DNA of the CDR3: TGTGCCACCCGGGGGCAGGGGGCTATTCAGCCCCAGCATTTT. As protein: CATRGQGAIQPQHF.

The rearrangement joins TRBV7-4 to TRBJ2-7; TRBD1 matches at 11 bases. The CDR3 spans 15 residues. The ends lost 3 bases at V and 7 bases at J; junction bases unmatched: 8. Looked up from germline, CDR1 is SGHVT and CDR2 is SQSDAQ. This CDR3 reads CASSFSGTGGKEQYF. CDR3 nucleotide sequence: TGTGCCAGCAGCTTTTCCGGGACAGGGGGGAAAGAGCAGTACTTC.

Comment on this clone: In the same sample, other DNA sequences code for this CDR3. This sequence joins TRBV27 and TRBJ2-7; 9 bases are shared with TRBD2. The CDR3 runs to 14 residues. Germline assignment: CDR1 MNHEY and CDR2 SMNVEV (reference sequence). Trimming removed 5 bases from V and 4 bases from J; junction bases left unmatched: 6. In nucleotides, the CDR3 is TGTGCCAGCAGTGAGGCGGGGGGGAGGTACGAGCAGTACTTC. As protein: CASSEAGGRYEQYF.

This clone was picked up a small number of times. The chain combines TRBV7-2 with TRBJ1-1; D remains unclear. There are 14 residues in the CDR3. Trimming cost V 5 bases and J 5 bases, with 15 bases left between them. CDR1 and CDR2 from the germline V gene are SGHTA and FQGNSA. The CDR3: CASSPPRWRTEAFF. The CDR3 DNA follows: TGTGCCAGCAGCCCCCCAAGATGGAGGACTGAAGCTTTCTTT. The whole variable domain, remainder taken from reference TRBV7-2 and TRBJ1-1, is GAGVSQSPSNKVTEKGKDVELRCDPISGHTALYWYRQSLGQGLEFLIYFQGNSAPDKSGLPSDRFSAERTGGSVSTLTIQRTQQEDSAVYLCASSPPRWRTEAFFGQGTRLTVV.

The chain has TRBV7-6 and TRBJ1-5; a weak D match, TRBD1 (6 bases). V lost 5 bases and J lost 2, with 13 bases in between. Germline V gives CDR1 SGHVS, CDR2 FNYEAQ. The CDR3 sequence is 15 residues long. The CDR3 coding sequence is TGTGCCAGCAGCCCGTCTAACAGGGGCAATCAGCCCCAGCATTTT. Amino acid sequence: CASSPSNRGNQPQHF.

The chain joins TRBV30 to TRBJ1-5; D gene unclear. The V and J ends lost 1 base and 0 bases respectively, with 7 bases between them. This CDR3 region has 14 residues. CDR1 is GTSNPN and CDR2 is SVGIG in the germline V gene (reference sequence). DNA of the CDR3: TGTGCCTGGAGTGACAAAGATAGCAATCAGCCCCAGCATTTT. Protein product: CAWSDKDSNQPQHF. The whole variable domain, remainder taken from reference TRBV30 and TRBJ1-5, is SQTIHQWPATLVQPVGSPLSLECTVEGTSNPNLYWYRQAAGRGLQLLFYSVGIGQISSEVPQNLSASRPQDRQFILSSKKLLLSDSGFYLCAWSDKDSNQPQHFGDGTRLSIL.

The chain is built from TRBV28 and TRBJ2-5; 12 nucleotides match TRBD1. The CDR3 contains 15 residues. Germline-derived CDR1 and CDR2 are MDHEN and SYDVKM. V lost 10 bases and J lost 5; bases outside the gene matches: 11. The CDR3 here is CATQPGQGAGETQYF. CDR3 DNA sequence: TGTGCCACCCAACCGGGACAGGGGGCAGGTGAGACCCAGTACTTC. Using reference TRBV28 and TRBJ2-5 for the parts outside the CDR3, the full variable domain is DVKVTQSSRYLVKRTGEKVFLECVQDMDHENMFWYRQDPGLGLRLIYFSYDVKMKEKGDIPEGYSVSREKKERFSLILESASTNQTSMYLCATQPGQGAGETQYFGPGTRLLVL.

This chain uses TRBV27 with TRBJ2-1; maybe TRBD1 (7 bases). The CDR3 totals 16 residues. Germline lookup yields CDR1 MNHEY and CDR2 SMNVEV (reference sequence). Deletions cut 4 bases from V and 4 bases from J, with 17 bases between. CDR3 sequence reads: CASSSAQGGLYNEQFF. CDR3 nucleotide sequence: TGTGCCAGCAGTTCCGCCCAGGGGGGCCTTTACAATGAGCAGTTCTTC.

The rearrangement joins TRBV5-6 to TRBJ2-7, with 7 positions matching TRBD2. J was trimmed by 5 bases and V by 3 bases; bases with no gene match: 5. Germline CDR1 and CDR2: SGHDT and YYEEEE. This CDR3 comprises 13 residues. The DNA of the CDR3 is TGTGCCAGCAGCTCTCTGGGAGGGGACGAGCAGTACTTC. It codes for CASSSLGGDEQYF.

This clone was seen more than once but under ten times. J is TRBJ1-2 and V is TRBV27; D gene uncertain. Trimming removed 2 bases from V and 6 bases from J, with 10 bases in between. The germline V gene has CDR1 MNHEY and CDR2 SMNVEV (reference sequence). This CDR3 contains 13 residues. DNA of the CDR3: TGTGCCAGCAGTTTAGGAGGGTACGATGGCTACACCTTC. This translates into CASSLGGYDGYTF.

For the CDR3, the DNA is TGTGCCAGTAGTGCGGGGACTAGCGGGAGTGAGACCCAGTACTTC. This encodes CASSAGTSGSETQYF. V gene TRBV19 combines with J gene TRBJ2-5; TRBD2 agrees at 14 bases. V lost 5 bases, J lost 5 bases, and 4 bases stayed unmatched. Germline V CDR1 and CDR2: LNHDA, SQIVND (reference sequence). The length of the CDR3 is 15 residues. Full variable domain (missing parts from reference TRBV19 and TRBJ2-5): DGGITQSPKYLFRKEGQNVTLSCEQNLNHDAMYWYRQDPGQGLRLIYYSQIVNDFQKGDIAEGYSVSREKKESFPLTVTSAQKNPTAFYLCASSAGTSGSETQYFGPGTRLLVL.

J is TRBJ2-1 and V is TRBV13; possibly TRBD1 for D (6 bases). CDR1 and CDR2 from the germline V gene are PRHDT and FYEKMQ (reference sequence). V was pared by 4 bases and J by 9 bases, with 16 bases between. The CDR3 is made up of 14 amino acids. This chain's CDR3 is CASSSSPTGPEQFF. Here the CDR3 DNA reads TGTGCCAGCAGCTCATCCCCGACAGGCCCTGAGCAGTTCTTC.

In this sample, this clone turned up once. This chain links TRBV30 with TRBJ1-2; 9 bases are a match to TRBD1. J was trimmed by 5 bases and V by 5 bases; bases with no gene match: 3. This CDR3 region has 12 residues. The V gene's germline CDR1 is GTSNPN and CDR2 SVGIG (reference sequence). The chain's CDR3 is CAWSTGGYGYTF. The CDR3 DNA reads as TGTGCCTGGTCGACAGGGGGATATGGCTACACCTTC.

The rearrangement uses TRBV11-3 and TRBJ2-3; D is perhaps TRBD2 (6 bases). The germline gives CDR1 SGHNT, CDR2 YENEEA. Trimming took off 3 bases at V and 1 base at J, with 14 bases between the two ends. This CDR3 has 16 residues. The CDR3 region is CASSLGITGGTDTQYF. The DNA for the CDR3 is TGTGCCAGCAGCTTGGGAATAACGGGGGGCACAGATACGCAGTATTTT.

As DNA, the CDR3 is TGCACCAGCAGCCAAGATTACCCAGGAGGCCACGAGCAGTACTTC. It translates to CTSSQDYPGGHEQYF. The V and J genes are TRBV1 and TRBJ2-7; no DNA check was done on the table's D call, TRBD2. TRBV1 is a recognized pseudogene. The CDR3 is 15 amino acids.

The V call is TRBV5-1, the J call TRBJ2-7, with TRBD2 identical over 12 bases. The trim removed 7 bases at V and 4 bases at J, leaving 18 bases unmatched. This CDR3 contains 18 residues. Germline values: CDR1 SGHRS, CDR2 YFSETQ. The CDR3 protein is CASVRTTSGGRSSYEQYF. The CDR3 nucleotides are TGCGCCAGCGTCAGGACGACTAGCGGGGGCCGATCATCTTACGAGCAGTACTTC.

V usage is TRBV30 and J usage is TRBJ2-1; the D is unclear. V shed 4 bases and J shed 5 bases, with 15 bases lying between them. The CDR3 sequence is 14 residues long. Germline values: CDR1 GTSNPN, CDR2 SVGIG (reference sequence). The CDR3 loop is CAWTLERLNNEQFF. The CDR3 nucleotides are TGTGCCTGGACTCTCGAGCGCCTCAACAATGAGCAGTTCTTC.

This clone was detected only once. CDR3 loop: CASSGTSGYNYEQYF. In DNA form, the CDR3 reads TGTGCCAGCAGCGGTACTAGCGGGTATAACTACGAGCAGTACTTC. The chain combines TRBV9 with TRBJ2-7, with 9 bases identical to TRBD2. The CDR3 has 15 residues. CDR1 SGDLS and CDR2 YYNGEE come from the germline V gene. V lost 3 bases and J lost 3; bases outside the gene matches: 7.

In nucleotides, the CDR3 is TGTGCCAGCCTCGCTGAACAGGGACTAGCCTACAATGAGCAGTTCTTC. Protein: CASLAEQGLAYNEQFF. The chain links TRBV5-8 to TRBJ2-1; 8 nucleotides align to TRBD2. This CDR3 has 16 residues. Germline-derived CDR1 and CDR2 are SGHTS and YDEGEE. The ends lost 7 bases at V and 2 bases at J; junction bases unmatched: 11.

This chain uses TRBV6-6 with TRBJ1-2; perhaps TRBD1 as D (5 bases). The CDR3 contains 13 residues. V was clipped by 6 bases and J by 7 bases, with 15 bases between them. Looked up from germline, CDR1 is MNHNY and CDR2 is SVGAGI (reference sequence). The CDR3, as DNA: TGTGCCAGCAGGCCGCGGGGGGAAGGTGGCTACACCTTC. Protein: CASRPRGEGGYTF.

The chain links TRBV5-1 to TRBJ2-6, with 9 bases that match TRBD2. This CDR3 has 16 residues. Germline V gene lookup returns CDR1 SGHRS and CDR2 YFSETQ. V gave up 7 bases and J gave up 0 bases; unmatched junction bases: 5. Written as DNA, the CDR3 is TGCGCCAGCCAGACTAGCGGCCACTCTGGGGCCAACGTCCTGACTTTC. Translating it yields CASQTSGHSGANVLTF.